The next 20 T cell receptor beta chains were all read from a single sample in a study of T cell responses to AZD1222 COVID-19 vaccine. TCRdb's table, derived via immunoSEQ multiplex PCR, lists solely in-frame clones and lacks some. The sample lists roughly 200,000 clones, 88% seen once, with approximately 7.7% in the top ten. Here the sequenced sample was peripheral blood, taken on day 0 of AZD1222 vaccination. The receptor set was obtained from an adult in good health.

The chain combines TRBV6-6 with TRBJ2-7, with TRBD1 identical over 7 bases. CDR1 is MNHNY, CDR2 SVGAGI, per germline (reference sequence). The length of the CDR3 is 14 residues. The J segment lost 3 bases and the V segment lost 0 bases, leaving 2 bases of the junction unmatched. The CDR3 DNA is TGTGCCAGCAGTTACTCGGACAGGTACTACGAGCAGTACTTC. It encodes CASSYSDRYYEQYF.

The CDR3 coding sequence is TGTGCCAGCAGTTCGCGCGTGGATACTAACTATGGCTACACCTTC. It is translated as CASSSRVDTNYGYTF. V is TRBV28 and J is TRBJ1-2, with no clear D. There are 15 residues in the CDR3. Germline CDR1 MDHEN, CDR2 SYDVKM. The V end lost 4 bases, the J end lost 0 bases, and 12 bases lay between the germline ends.

This sequence joins TRBV5-1 and TRBJ2-7, with TRBD1 identical over 9 bases. Trimming cost V 4 bases and J 2 bases; bases outside gene matches: 10. This CDR3 contains 16 residues. CDR1 is SGHRS and CDR2 is YFSETQ in the germline V gene. CDR3 residues: CASSPGTGSLAYEQYF. The CDR3 coding sequence is TGCGCCAGCAGCCCCGGGACAGGGAGTTTAGCCTACGAGCAGTACTTC. Based on the CDR3 plus reference TRBV5-1 and TRBJ2-7, the full variable domain is KAGVTQTPRYLIKTRGQQVTLSCSPISGHRSVSWYQQTPGQGLQFLFEYFSETQRNKGNFPGRFSGRQFSNSRSEMNVSTLELGDSALYLCASSPGTGSLAYEQYFGPGTRLTVT.

This rearrangement joins TRBV19 to TRBJ2-7; D uncertain. The CDR3 covers 13 residues. V dropped 3 bases and J dropped 6 bases, with 12 bases sitting between them. Germline V gives CDR1 LNHDA, CDR2 SQIVND (reference sequence). CDR3 residues: CASSIHLWGEQYF. The CDR3 DNA reads as TGTGCCAGTAGTATTCACTTGTGGGGCGAGCAGTACTTC.

CDR3 region: CASSYSILGTKSAEQYF. For the CDR3, the DNA is TGTGCCAGCAGTTACTCGATTCTAGGGACTAAAAGCGCCGAGCAGTACTTC. The rearrangement uses TRBV6-2 or TRBV6-3 and TRBJ2-7, with 7 bases aligning to TRBD2. Germline lookup yields CDR1 MNHEY and CDR2 SVGEGT. The CDR3 spans 17 residues. J lost 6 bases, V lost 0 bases, and 14 bases had no gene match.

CDR3 coding DNA: TGTGCCAGCAGCTTAAAAGGTGGGGCTTCACCCCTCCACTTT. Translation gives CASSLKGGASPLHF. The gene calls are TRBV7-8 and TRBJ1-6, with D possibly matching TRBD1 (5 bases). Germline lookup yields CDR1 SGHVS and CDR2 FQNEAQ. V lost 2 bases and J 9 bases, leaving 11 bases between the germline ends. The CDR3 sequence is 14 residues long.

This clone was seen once. This chain uses TRBV4-3 with TRBJ1-1; 12 bases are shared with TRBD1. Germline CDR1 LGHNA, CDR2 YSLEER. V was clipped by 0 bases and J by 6 bases; unmatched bases: 5. The CDR3 has 16 residues. The CDR3 is CASSQEGGTGGSEAFF. CDR3 DNA: TGCGCCAGCAGCCAAGAGGGGGGGACAGGGGGCTCTGAAGCTTTCTTT.

V is TRBV9 and J is TRBJ2-1; 10 bases fit TRBD2. V was pared by 3 bases and J by 4 bases, with 10 bases of the junction left unmatched. The CDR3 spans 17 residues. The germline V gene has CDR1 SGDLS and CDR2 YYNGEE. The CDR3 sequence: CASSAGGTSGAYNEQFF. The CDR3 coding sequence is TGTGCCAGCAGCGCCGGGGGCACTAGCGGGGCGTACAATGAGCAGTTCTTC.

The genes are TRBV4-3 and TRBJ1-2; TRBD1 agrees at 7 bases. The CDR3 spans 16 residues. V gave up 1 base and J gave up 4 bases; unmatched junction bases: 9. CDR1 and CDR2 (germline): LGHNA, YSLEER. The CDR3 DNA follows: TGCGCCAGCAGCCAAGGGGAGCAGGGGGGCGTCTATGGCTACACCTTC. Translating it yields CASSQGEQGGVYGYTF.

CDR3 in DNA: TGTGCCAGCACTAACTCTGGGGCCAACGTCCTGACTTTC. It specifies CASTNSGANVLTF. V is TRBV12-3 or TRBV12-4 and J is TRBJ2-6; D not resolved. Trimming pared 7 bases from V and 0 bases from J, leaving 4 bases between. This CDR3 has 13 amino acids.

This chain uses TRBV10-3 with TRBJ1-6, with a weak D call TRBD1 (5 bases). There are 12 residues in the CDR3. The germline V and J ends were trimmed by 10 bases and 8 bases, with 12 bases remaining between them. Germline-derived CDR1 and CDR2 are ENHRY and SYGVKD. The CDR3 spells CATTPGYSPLHF. Here the CDR3 DNA reads TGTGCCACCACTCCAGGGTATTCACCCCTCCACTTT.

The chain couples TRBV27 to TRBJ1-1; weak D call: TRBD1 (6 bases). The germline gives CDR1 MNHEY, CDR2 SMNVEV (reference sequence). V gave up 8 bases and J gave up 6 bases, with 13 bases separating them. There are 12 residues in the CDR3. In nucleotides, the CDR3 is TGTGCCAGCGGCCAGGGGTTGGCTGAAGCTTTCTTT. This gives the protein CASGQGLAEAFF.

This chain uses TRBV4-2 with TRBJ2-1; TRBD2 agrees at 9 bases. The germline gives CDR1 LGHNA, CDR2 YNFKEQ. CDR3 length: 15 amino acids. J gave up 6 bases and V 4 bases, and 7 bases lay outside the gene matches. The CDR3 spells CASSPGAGGSNEQFF. The CDR3 DNA follows: TGTGCCAGCAGCCCAGGGGCGGGGGGGTCCAATGAGCAGTTCTTC.

The chain carries TRBV5-1 and TRBJ1-4, with D uncertain. The CDR3 sequence is 15 residues long. Germline loops: CDR1 SGHRS, CDR2 YFSETQ. V was cut by 1 base and J by 7 bases, with 14 bases left in between. Here the CDR3 DNA reads TGCGCCAGCAGCTTGTCCGGGCCGGGCCTTGAAAAACTGTTTTTT. As protein: CASSLSGPGLEKLFF. Filled out from reference TRBV5-1 and TRBJ1-4, the complete variable domain reads KAGVTQTPRYLIKTRGQQVTLSCSPISGHRSVSWYQQTPGQGLQFLFEYFSETQRNKGNFPGRFSGRQFSNSRSEMNVSTLELGDSALYLCASSLSGPGLEKLFFGSGTQLSVL.

The rearrangement links TRBV5-5 to TRBJ2-1, with D hard to call. The CDR3 consists of 14 residues. Trimming took 4 bases from V and 4 from J, leaving 12 bases between them. Germline V gives CDR1 SGHKS, CDR2 YYEKEE (reference sequence). The CDR3 protein is CASSRSSRYNEQFF. Written as DNA, the CDR3 is TGTGCCAGCAGCCGGAGTAGCCGATACAATGAGCAGTTCTTC.

The rearrangement joins TRBV7-6 to TRBJ1-6; no firm D call. The length of the CDR3 is 14 residues. The V end lost 2 bases, the J end lost 5 bases, and 7 bases lay between the germline ends. Germline assignment: CDR1 SGHVS and CDR2 FNYEAQ. The chain's CDR3 is CASSLSIHNSPLHF. Here the CDR3 DNA reads TGTGCCAGCAGCTTATCAATCCATAATTCACCCCTCCACTTT. Looking up the rest from reference TRBV7-6 and TRBJ1-6 gives the full variable domain: GAGVSQSPRYKVTKRGQDVALRCDPISGHVSLYWYRQALGQGPEFLTYFNYEAQQDKSGLPNDRFSAERPEGSISTLTIQRTEQRDSAMYRCASSLSIHNSPLHFGNGTRLTVT.

The chain carries TRBV5-1 and TRBJ2-2; TRBD2 aligns across 11 bases. J was trimmed by 2 bases and V by 4 bases; bases with no gene match: 4. From germline, CDR1 is SGHRS and CDR2 YFSETQ. The CDR3 length is 16 residues. CDR3 in amino acids: CASSPTSGVNTGELFF. The CDR3 DNA sequence: TGCGCCAGCAGCCCGACTAGCGGGGTAAACACCGGGGAGCTGTTTTTT.

The chain links TRBV11-2 to TRBJ1-6, with TRBD1 matching over 7 bases. CDR3 length: 16 residues. Losses at the gene ends were 0 bases for V and 5 bases for J; bases not matched to a gene: 4. CDR1 is SGHAT and CDR2 is FQNNGV in the germline V gene. The CDR3 nucleotides read TGTGCCAGCAGCTTAGAAGGGGGCAGAAATAATTCACCCCTCCACTTT. Translated: CASSLEGGRNNSPLHF.

The chain carries TRBV5-6 and TRBJ2-7, with D possibly being TRBD1 or TRBD2 (6 bases each). Germline V gene sequence: CDR1 SGHDT, CDR2 YYEEEE. V lost 0 bases to trimming and J lost 6 bases, with 16 bases between them. The CDR3 contains 15 residues. As DNA, the CDR3 is TGTGCCAGCAGCTTGGCCGGCGGGGCAGGGGTCGAGCAGTACTTC. Protein product: CASSLAGGAGVEQYF.

The chain has TRBV2 and TRBJ1-3; D unclear. V lost 4 bases and J lost 0, with 10 bases in between. The CDR3 runs to 15 residues. Germline V CDR1 and CDR2: SNHLY, FYNNEI. The CDR3 coding sequence is TGTGCCAGCAGTGGCCCTCAGGCCTCTGGAAACACCATATATTTT. Translation gives CASSGPQASGNTIYF.